These 18 T cell receptor beta chains were sequenced from one sample in a study of cytomegalovirus exposure and HLA in healthy donors. A multiplex PCR was run with 60 Vbeta primers and 13 Jbeta primers. Libraries were prepared by immunoSEQ multiplex PCR; TCRdb keeps only in-frame clonotypes and omits some of them. Here the sample spans around 150,000 clones, approximately 80% being singletons. The sample taken for sequencing was PBMCs. The receptors shown here come from a man younger than 40 in good health and CMV-seronegative.

This sequence joins TRBV9 and TRBJ2-7; 9 positions agree with TRBD2. V lost 4 bases and J lost 6; bases outside the gene matches: 11. This CDR3 spans 15 amino acids. Germline lookup yields CDR1 SGDLS and CDR2 YYNGEE. The CDR3 loop reads CASSPRGRADAEQYF. Written as DNA, the CDR3 is TGTGCCAGCAGCCCCCGCGGGAGGGCCGACGCCGAGCAGTACTTC.

In this sample, this clone turned up a few times. V gene TRBV6-1 combines with J gene TRBJ2-7; 8 bases agree with TRBD2. The V gene's germline CDR1 is MNHNS and CDR2 SASEGT. This CDR3 has 15 amino acids. The V and J ends lost 1 base and 0 bases, in that order; junction bases with no gene match: 2. CDR3 region: CASSEESGSSYEQYF. CDR3 DNA sequence: TGTGCCAGCAGTGAAGAAAGCGGGAGCTCCTACGAGCAGTACTTC.

The J gene is TRBJ2-1, the V gene TRBV5-1; 9 bases are shared with TRBD2. CDR1 is SGHRS and CDR2 is YFSETQ in the germline V gene. The CDR3 spans 14 residues. The V segment lost 4 bases and the J segment 14 bases; nucleotides outside the gene matches: 13. CDR3: CASSHPDSGREEFF. The CDR3, as DNA: TGCGCCAGCAGCCATCCCGATAGCGGGAGAGAGGAGTTCTTC.

The V call is TRBV28, the J call TRBJ2-7, with D uncertain. Trimming took off 2 bases at V and 0 bases at J, with 11 bases between the two ends. The CDR3 sequence is 15 residues long. CDR1 is MDHEN, CDR2 SYDVKM, per germline. CDR3 nucleotides: TGTGCCAGCAGTTTACAGGCCTACCTCTCCTACGAGCAGTACTTC. It yields the protein CASSLQAYLSYEQYF.

Note on this clone: The limits of the CDR3 on the DNA are not certain, so only TCRdb's listed CDR3 is given. The V gene is TRBV9, the J gene TRBJ2-7; the table's TRBD1 call for D was not verified on the DNA. Germline assignment: CDR1 SGDLS and CDR2 YYNGEE. Including both end residues, the CDR3 is 13 amino acids long. CDR3 region: CASSVGGGTGLYF.

The rearrangement uses TRBV11-2 and TRBJ1-1, with TRBD1 identical over 8 bases. J gave up 8 bases and V 2 bases, and 4 bases lay outside the gene matches. The CDR3 totals 13 residues. CDR1 is SGHAT and CDR2 is FQNNGV in the germline V gene. The CDR3 sequence: CASSLRQGREAFF. The CDR3 nucleotides are TGTGCCAGCAGCTTACGACAGGGGCGGGAAGCTTTCTTT.

The chain is built from TRBV2 and TRBJ2-2, with 9 bases that match TRBD1. With 0 bases clipped from V and 4 bases from J, the junction kept 6 bases outside the gene matches. The CDR3 length is 17 residues. Germline-derived CDR1 and CDR2 are SNHLY and FYNNEI. The CDR3 region is CASSEAWGTGTTGELFF. The CDR3 nucleotides are TGTGCCAGCAGTGAAGCGTGGGGGACAGGGACCACCGGGGAGCTGTTTTTT.

This chain links TRBV10-3 with TRBJ2-1, with 11 positions matching TRBD1. V lost 3 bases, J lost 1 base, and 8 bases stayed unmatched. The CDR3 has 18 residues. The germline V gene has CDR1 ENHRY and CDR2 SYGVKD. CDR3 nucleotide sequence: TGTGCCATCAGTGATCTTCCGGGACAGGGGGGGTCCTACAATGAGCAGTTCTTC. Protein product: CAISDLPGQGGSYNEQFF.

The chain is built from TRBV7-8 and TRBJ2-1; 7 bases map to TRBD2. Per the germline V gene, CDR1 is SGHVS and CDR2 is FQNEAQ. The trim removed 5 bases at V and 4 bases at J, leaving 11 bases unmatched. This CDR3 is 16 amino acids long. The CDR3 coding sequence is TGTGCCAGCAGCCCCCTATGGGCTAGCGGATACAATGAGCAGTTCTTC. This sequence encodes CASSPLWASGYNEQFF.

The V and J genes are TRBV6-5 and TRBJ1-2; D gene unclear. V lost 0 bases, J lost 1 base, and 9 bases lay in between. Germline assignment: CDR1 MNHEY and CDR2 SVGAGI. CDR3 length: 15 amino acids. CDR3 nucleotides: TGTGCCAGCAGTTACTCGAGGACTCTTAACTATGGCTACACCTTC. Its translation is CASSYSRTLNYGYTF.

The chain recombines TRBV27 with TRBJ1-4; 10 nucleotides line up with TRBD1. Per germline, CDR1 MNHEY and CDR2 SMNVEV (reference sequence). Losses at the gene ends were 5 bases for V and 7 bases for J; bases not matched to a gene: 10. The CDR3 totals 16 residues. The CDR3 region is CASSPSPGQGLEKLFF. The CDR3 DNA reads as TGTGCCAGCAGTCCCTCCCCGGGACAGGGGCTTGAAAAACTGTTTTTT.

The chain employs TRBV27 and TRBJ2-3; TRBD1 might be the D (5 bases). CDR1 and CDR2 from the germline V gene are MNHEY and SMNVEV (reference sequence). V lost 6 bases to trimming and J lost 2 bases, with 9 bases between them. CDR3 size: 13 residues. The CDR3 spells CASSPGNTDTQYF. CDR3 DNA: TGTGCCAGCAGCCCAGGGAACACAGATACGCAGTATTTT.

V is TRBV13 and J is TRBJ1-2; D gene unclear. The germline V gene has CDR1 PRHDT and CDR2 FYEKMQ (reference sequence). Trimming took 1 base from V and 8 from J, leaving 11 bases between them. This CDR3 is built from 13 residues. The chain's CDR3 is CASSLVPGGGYTF. The CDR3 bases are TGTGCCAGCAGCTTAGTTCCGGGTGGGGGCTACACCTTC. The full variable domain, in which reference TRBV13 and TRBJ1-2 provide the parts outside the CDR3, is AAGVIQSPRHLIKEKRETATLKCYPIPRHDTVYWYQQGPGQDPQFLISFYEKMQSDKGSIPDRFSAQQFSDYHSELNMSSLELGDSALYFCASSLVPGGGYTFGSGTRLTVV.

This clone was found once. This chain connects TRBV10-2 to TRBJ2-1; 7 bases are a match to TRBD2. Trimming removed 2 bases from V and 7 bases from J; junction bases left unmatched: 8. Looked up from germline, CDR1 is WSHSY and CDR2 is SAAADI. The CDR3 loop spans 15 amino acids. As DNA, the CDR3 is TGCGCCAGCAGTGAGATTGCGGGAGTAGATAATGAGCAGTTCTTC. Protein product: CASSEIAGVDNEQFF.

The V gene is TRBV5-4, the J gene TRBJ2-3; perhaps TRBD2 as D (5 bases). The germline V gene encodes CDR1 SGHNT and CDR2 YYREEE (reference sequence). There are 14 residues in the CDR3. The V end lost 4 bases, the J end lost 4 bases, and 13 bases lay between the germline ends. CDR3 DNA sequence: TGTGCCAGCAGCATCGGACGGGGATCAGATACGCAGTATTTT. Encoded protein: CASSIGRGSDTQYF.

This clone was seen a handful of times. Sequence at one end of the junction differs from germline and may be a read error. The genes are TRBV7-9 and TRBJ1-1; 9 nucleotides match TRBD1. The CDR3 sequence is 15 residues long. In germline, CDR1 is SEHNR, CDR2 FQNEAQ (reference sequence). The CDR3 region is CASSLGTGWNPEAFF. The DNA for the CDR3 is TGTGCCAGCAGCTTGGGGACAGGGTGGAACCCTGAAGCTTTCTTT.

This chain connects TRBV19 to TRBJ2-7; 11 positions match TRBD2. With V trimmed by 4 bases and J by 4 bases, 3 bases remained unmatched. The CDR3 length is 14 residues. Looked up from germline, CDR1 is LNHDA and CDR2 is SQIVND (reference sequence). CDR3 in DNA: TGTGCCAGTAGTACTAGCGGGAGGTTATACGAGCAGTACTTC. This translates into CASSTSGRLYEQYF.

The V call is TRBV28, the J call TRBJ1-5; no firm D call. Germline V gene data show CDR1 as MDHEN and CDR2 as SYDVKM. The V and J ends lost 6 bases and 2 bases respectively, with 11 bases between them. The CDR3 is 14 amino acids. The CDR3 nucleotides are TGTGCCAGCAGGGAGGGATCCGGCAATCAGCCCCAGCATTTT. Its translation is CASREGSGNQPQHF.